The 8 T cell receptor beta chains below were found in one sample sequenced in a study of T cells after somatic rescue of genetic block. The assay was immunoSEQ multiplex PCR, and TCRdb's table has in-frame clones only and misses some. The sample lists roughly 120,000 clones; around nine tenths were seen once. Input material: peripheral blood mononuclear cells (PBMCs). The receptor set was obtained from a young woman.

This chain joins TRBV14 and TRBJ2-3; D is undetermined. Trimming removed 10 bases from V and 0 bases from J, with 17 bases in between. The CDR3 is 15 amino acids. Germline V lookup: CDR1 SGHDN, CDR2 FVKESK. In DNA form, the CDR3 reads TGTGCCACCAAAACATGGGGAACCAGCACAGATACGCAGTATTTT. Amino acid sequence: CATKTWGTSTDTQYF.

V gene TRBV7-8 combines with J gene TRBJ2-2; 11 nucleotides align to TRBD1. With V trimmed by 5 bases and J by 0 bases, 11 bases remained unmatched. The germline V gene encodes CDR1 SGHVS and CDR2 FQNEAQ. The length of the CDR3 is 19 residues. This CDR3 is CASSLRDRGRLANTGELFF. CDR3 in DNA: TGTGCCAGCAGCCTCCGGGACAGGGGGAGACTCGCGAACACCGGGGAGCTGTTTTTT.

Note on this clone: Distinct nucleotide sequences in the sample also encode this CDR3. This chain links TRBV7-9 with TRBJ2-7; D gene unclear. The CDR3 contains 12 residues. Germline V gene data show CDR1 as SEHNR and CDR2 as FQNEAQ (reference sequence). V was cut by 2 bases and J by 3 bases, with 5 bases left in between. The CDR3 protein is CASSLSSYEQYF. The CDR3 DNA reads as TGTGCCAGCAGCTTATCTAGCTACGAGCAGTACTTC.

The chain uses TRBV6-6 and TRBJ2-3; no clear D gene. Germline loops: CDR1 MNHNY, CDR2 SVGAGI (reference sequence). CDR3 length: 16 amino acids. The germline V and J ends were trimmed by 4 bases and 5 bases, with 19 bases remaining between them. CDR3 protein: CASSSTVTPIGDTQYF. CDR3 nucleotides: TGTGCCAGCAGTTCTACAGTAACCCCCATTGGAGATACGCAGTATTTT.

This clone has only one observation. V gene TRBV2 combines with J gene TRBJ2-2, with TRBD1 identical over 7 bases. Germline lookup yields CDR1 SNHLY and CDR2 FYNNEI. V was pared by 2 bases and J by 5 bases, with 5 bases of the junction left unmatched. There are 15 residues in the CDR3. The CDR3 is CASSELPGGTGELFF. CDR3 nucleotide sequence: TGTGCCAGCAGTGAACTACCAGGGGGAACCGGGGAGCTGTTTTTT. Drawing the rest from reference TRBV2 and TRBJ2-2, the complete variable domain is EPEVTQTPSHQVTQMGQEVILRCVPISNHLYFYWYRQILGQKVEFLVSFYNNEISEKSEIFDDQFSVERPDGSNFTLKIRSTKLEDSAMYFCASSELPGGTGELFFGEGSRLTVL.

Written as DNA, the CDR3 is TGTGCCAGCAGCACGCAGGGTGGCTCCGTCTCTGAAGCTTTCTTT. Protein product: CASSTQGGSVSEAFF. The V and J genes are TRBV5-4 and TRBJ1-1, with a weak D call TRBD1 (5 bases). V was clipped by 4 bases and J by 6 bases, with 19 bases between them. The CDR3 is made up of 15 amino acids. Germline V gene lookup returns CDR1 SGHNT and CDR2 YYREEE (reference sequence).

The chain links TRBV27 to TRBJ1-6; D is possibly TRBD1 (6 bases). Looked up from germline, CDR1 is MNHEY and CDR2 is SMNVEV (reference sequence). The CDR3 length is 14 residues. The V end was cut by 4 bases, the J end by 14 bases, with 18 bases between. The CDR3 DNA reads TGTGCCAGCAGTTCCCCCAGGGGCCAACACACCCTCCACTTT. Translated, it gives CASSSPRGQHTLHF.

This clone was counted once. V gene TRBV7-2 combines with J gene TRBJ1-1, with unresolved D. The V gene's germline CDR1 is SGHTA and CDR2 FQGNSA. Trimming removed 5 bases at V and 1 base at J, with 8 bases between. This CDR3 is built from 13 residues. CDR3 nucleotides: TGTGCCAGCAGCCCTCGTCAGAACACTGAAGCTTTCTTT. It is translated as CASSPRQNTEAFF.